These T cell receptor beta chains were read from a single sample in a study of blood T cell repertoires in COVID-19. Assay: immunoSEQ multiplex PCR; the TCRdb copy retains only in-frame clones and omits some. The data show 70,000 to 95,000 clones, more than 65% seen once. The specimen sequenced was peripheral blood. These receptor sequences come from a human donor in a cohort sampled during active COVID-19. CDR3s include the opening cysteine and the closing phenylalanine or tryptophan. Fields, in order: clone size, J gene, D gene, V gene, CDR3 protein, CDR3 DNA. D genes are given only for firm matches. Clone size is not always given. Where it is, it says once, few, many or a class for expanded clones.

-,TRBJ1-5,-,TRBV30,CAWSVPSGGPPGIEPQHF,TGTGCCTGGAGTGTACCGTCTGGCGGGCCACCCGGAATAGAGCCCCAGCATTTT
-,TRBJ2-2,TRBD2,TRBV20-1,CSASKTSGGNTGELFF,TGCAGTGCTAGTAAAACTAGCGGGGGGAACACCGGGGAGCTGTTTTTT
-,TRBJ1-1,TRBD1,TRBV24-1,CATSDTRTGGVAFF,TGTGCCACCAGTGACACCCGGACAGGGGGCGTTGCTTTCTTT
-,TRBJ1-3,-,TRBV2,CASSAMQGGNTIYF,TGTGCCAGCAGTGCTATGCAGGGTGGAAACACCATATATTTT
-,TRBJ1-6,-,TRBV6-5,CASSATELSPLHF,TGTGCCAGCAGCGCGACAGAGCTTTCACCCCTCCACTTT
many,TRBJ1-2,TRBD1,TRBV5-1,CASSLEAGGDLNYGYTF,TGCGCCAGCAGCTTGGAGGCAGGGGGCGATCTTAACTATGGCTACACCTTC
-,TRBJ1-2,-,TRBV18,CASSPETDFGYTF,TGTGCCAGCTCACCCGAGACAGATTTTGGCTACACCTTC
once,TRBJ1-2,TRBD1,TRBV12-3/TRBV12-4,CASSSTGGAGYTF,TGTGCCAGCAGTTCGACAGGGGGCGCGGGCTACACCTTC
once,TRBJ1-1,-,TRBV7-2,CASSPHQMNTEAFF,TGTGCCAGCAGCCCACACCAGATGAACACTGAAGCTTTCTTT
few,TRBJ1-1,-,TRBV28,CASNSITAPEAFF,TGTGCCAGCAACTCCATTACTGCCCCTGAAGCTTTCTTT
few,TRBJ1-6,TRBD1,TRBV7-9,CASSLETGGNSSPLHF,TGTGCCAGCAGCTTAGAAACAGGGGGTAATTCGTCACCCCTCCACTTT